Described below is a single TCR beta chain sequence and its context. As yet, its antigen is unknown. Donors, healthy HIV-negative adults, lacked recent acute infections or vaccinations. This specimen comes from a study of shared clonotypes between healthy human individuals. Study summary: Per-donor plates numbered three CD4 naive, three CD4 memory, two CD8 naive and one CD8 memory. General study points: Depth was large, yet rarefaction showed that sorted-subset sequencing was incomplete.

Profiling relied on immunoSEQ multiplex PCR, and the TCRdb table lists in-frame clones only, not all of them. The sample lists more than 2 million clones; about 94% were seen once. The CDR3 loop spans 11 amino acids. Per the germline V gene, CDR1 is ENHRY and CDR2 is SYGVKD. Trimming removed 0 bases from V and 9 bases from J, with 3 bases in between. This receptor was taken from a man younger than 35 in good health. J is TRBJ1-3 and V is TRBV10-3; D remains unclear. The material sequenced was naive CD4+ T cells sorted from blood. The sample's subset: CD45RA+ positively selected. The CDR3 loop is CAISESSTIYF. In nucleotides, the CDR3 is TGTGCCATCAGTGAGTCTTCCACCATATATTTT.